The sequence of this T cell receptor (beta chain) was determined in a study of neurological immune-mediated disorders. General study points: Expansion of TCR clones was greatest in HTLV-1-associated myelopathy and smallest in multiple sclerosis, where it fell below that of healthy controls.

Sample time point: longitudinal time-point 1 (baseline). This clonotype was seen at least ten times. Its matching antigen is unknown. The cDNA was generated by 5'RACE with 10-nucleotide random UMIs. TCRdb reprocessed the 5' RACE reads with MiXCR, giving one entry per CDR3 protein. Of tens of thousands of distinct CDR3 sequences in the sample, roughly 15% were seen once. Trimming removed 0 bases from V and 0 bases from J, with 13 bases in between. The CDR3 sequence is 16 residues long. Germline CDR1 reads SGHRS; CDR2 reads YFSETQ. This receptor was obtained from a female donor with HTLV-1-associated myelopathy (HAM/TSP). Material for sequencing was PBMCs. The chain recombines TRBV5-1 with TRBJ2-7, with D hard to call. The CDR3 sequence: CASSLVPVPSSYEQYF. In DNA, the CDR3 is TGCGCCAGCAGCTTGGTTCCGGTACCTAGCTCCTACGAGCAGTACTTC.